The 28 T cell receptor beta chains below come from one sample, sequenced in a study of CD8+ T cells in alopecia areata. Treatment specified: oral pan-JAK inhibitor, 5-10 mg twice daily. cDNA prepared by RNA extraction and subsequent reverse transcription served as the template for sequencing. Here immunoSEQ multiplex PCR was the method, and the copy in TCRdb shows in-frame clones only, minus some. The profile covers about 290,000 clones, with about 62% appearing a single time and approximately 2% taken by the ten largest. The starting material was CD4+ T cells sorted from blood, obtained at week 24, from a patient treated with tofacitinib. The receptor source for this set is a human donor with alopecia areata.

This chain joins TRBV7-9 and TRBJ1-6, with D maybe TRBD1 (5 bases). The V gene lost 2 bases and the J gene lost 9 bases, with 14 bases spanning the gap. The CDR3 spans 15 residues. Germline CDR1 reads SEHNR; CDR2 reads FQNEAQ (reference sequence). The CDR3 region is CASSLLEQDLSPLHF. In DNA form, the CDR3 reads TGTGCCAGCAGCTTACTAGAACAGGATCTTTCACCCCTCCACTTT.

J is TRBJ2-3 and V is TRBV6-1, with TRBD2 as a possible D gene (7 bases). This CDR3 is 13 amino acids long. V was pared by 11 bases and J by 4 bases, with 16 bases between. Germline V CDR1 and CDR2: MNHNS, SASEGT. CDR3 in DNA: TGTGCCCATAAGGGGGGGGCCCCAGATACGCAGTATTTT. This gives the protein CAHKGGAPDTQYF.

The CDR3 DNA reads TGTGCCTGGAGGCGGACAGCCAACACTGAAGCTTTCTTT. Its translation is CAWRRTANTEAFF. The chain uses TRBV30 and TRBJ1-1; weak D call: TRBD1 (6 bases). V dropped 3 bases and J dropped 2 bases, with 10 bases sitting between them. The CDR3 covers 13 residues. Germline CDR1 and CDR2: GTSNPN and SVGIG (reference sequence).

This rearrangement joins TRBV2 to TRBJ1-6, with 7 bases aligning to TRBD1. V shed 8 bases, J shed 9 bases, and the junction held 13 bases outside the gene matches. The germline V gene encodes CDR1 SNHLY and CDR2 FYNNEI. CDR3 length equals 15 residues. The CDR3 region is CASLKGAELGSPLHF. The CDR3 bases are TGTGCCAGCCTCAAGGGGGCCGAGCTTGGTTCACCCCTCCACTTT.

The V and J genes are TRBV7-9 and TRBJ1-2; perhaps TRBD1 as D (5 bases). V lost 8 bases, J lost 0 bases, and 13 bases lay in between. Germline lookup yields CDR1 SEHNR and CDR2 FQNEAQ (reference sequence). The CDR3 extends over 14 amino acids. The CDR3 nucleotides read TGTGCCAGCGATCTCGACAGAACTAACTATGGCTACACCTTC. Translation gives CASDLDRTNYGYTF.

The genes are TRBV2 and TRBJ2-7; D ambiguous. V lost 6 bases and J lost 0, with 9 bases in between. There are 13 residues in the CDR3. Germline values: CDR1 SNHLY, CDR2 FYNNEI. CDR3 nucleotide sequence: TGTGCCAGCAGCCCAGCCCCCTCCTACGAGCAGTACTTC. Translating it yields CASSPAPSYEQYF.

J is TRBJ1-1 and V is TRBV20-1; D is undetermined. Germline V lookup: CDR1 DFQATT, CDR2 SNEGSKA (reference sequence). V gave up 2 bases and J gave up 5 bases, with 6 bases separating them. The CDR3 loop spans 11 amino acids. The CDR3 DNA reads as TGCAGTGCTAGAATTTGGACTGAAGCTTTCTTT. As protein: CSARIWTEAFF.

A few counts support this clone. The V gene is TRBV5-1, the J gene TRBJ2-5, with D perhaps matching TRBD2 (5 bases). This CDR3 has 13 residues. Germline lookup yields CDR1 SGHRS and CDR2 YFSETQ. Between the trimmed V and J ends, which lost 4 bases and 5 bases, there was a span of 12 bases. The CDR3 DNA reads as TGCGCCAGCAGCGAACCGCCGGGGGAGACCCAGTACTTC. Its protein is CASSEPPGETQYF.

The chain joins TRBV2 to TRBJ2-1; D is unclear. V lost 10 bases to trimming and J lost 4 bases, with 17 bases between them. The CDR3 extends over 14 amino acids. Per the germline V gene, CDR1 is SNHLY and CDR2 is FYNNEI. The CDR3 DNA is TGTGCCACGACGCCTTCGAACAGTTACAATGAGCAGTTCTTC. Residues: CATTPSNSYNEQFF. The full variable domain, in which reference TRBV2 and TRBJ2-1 provide the parts outside the CDR3, is EPEVTQTPSHQVTQMGQEVILRCVPISNHLYFYWYRQILGQKVEFLVSFYNNEISEKSEIFDDQFSVERPDGSNFTLKIRSTKLEDSAMYFCATTPSNSYNEQFFGPGTRLTVL.

The chain joins TRBV7-2 to TRBJ2-7, with D possibly TRBD2 on 6 matching bases. The germline gives CDR1 SGHTA, CDR2 FQGNSA. This CDR3 has 14 amino acids. Trimming stripped 5 bases from V and 3 bases from J, with 14 bases between. DNA for the CDR3: TGTGCCAGCAGCCCCGGCCCGGGGGTCTACGAGCAGTACTTC. Its protein is CASSPGPGVYEQYF. Looking up the rest from reference TRBV7-2 and TRBJ2-7 gives the full variable domain: GAGVSQSPSNKVTEKGKDVELRCDPISGHTALYWYRQSLGQGLEFLIYFQGNSAPDKSGLPSDRFSAERTGGSVSTLTIQRTQQEDSAVYLCASSPGPGVYEQYFGPGTRLTVT.

As to this clone: The junction and the germline gene differ at one end; a read error may be behind it. This chain connects TRBV7-9 to TRBJ2-1, with 8 positions matching TRBD2. The CDR3 consists of 15 residues. From germline, CDR1 is SEHNR and CDR2 FQNEAQ (reference sequence). The CDR3 DNA reads TGTGCCAGCAGGTTAGCGGGAAACTCCTACAATGAGCAGTTCTTC. Translating gives CASRLAGNSYNEQFF.

V usage is TRBV2 and J usage is TRBJ1-2; TRBD1 is a possible D gene (6 bases). This CDR3 is built from 15 residues. Germline lookup yields CDR1 SNHLY and CDR2 FYNNEI. Trimming removed 3 bases from V and 4 bases from J, with 15 bases in between. CDR3 amino acids: CASSERTALGYGYTF. CDR3 DNA: TGTGCCAGCAGTGAGCGGACAGCACTAGGCTATGGCTACACCTTC.

This clone was seen a handful of times. This chain links TRBV28 with TRBJ2-5; 13 nucleotides line up with TRBD2. CDR1 and CDR2 from the germline V gene are MDHEN and SYDVKM. V lost 6 bases, J lost 0 bases, and 13 bases stayed unmatched. The CDR3 runs to 19 residues. CDR3 bases: TGTGCCAGCAGAGCCGCTCTCGGACTAGCGGGGGTGTACCAAGAGACCCAGTACTTC. As protein: CASRAALGLAGVYQETQYF.

The genes are TRBV18 and TRBJ2-7; D is unclear. V shed 2 bases and J shed 3 bases, with 8 bases lying between them. Germline CDR1 and CDR2: KGHSH and LQKENI. The CDR3 loop spans 13 amino acids. The CDR3 reads CASSPYGGYEQYF. CDR3 sequence (DNA): TGTGCCAGCTCACCATATGGCGGCTACGAGCAGTACTTC.

This clone came up once. The chain couples TRBV27 to TRBJ2-5; unclear D gene. CDR3 length: 15 residues. V was cut by 0 bases and J by 7 bases, with 15 bases left in between. Looked up from germline, CDR1 is MNHEY and CDR2 is SMNVEV (reference sequence). CDR3 sequence: CASSLSGGSKGTQYF. In DNA, the CDR3 is TGTGCCAGCAGTTTATCGGGCGGATCGAAGGGGACCCAGTACTTC.

This clone was observed a handful of times. The chain is built from TRBV5-1 and TRBJ2-3; 9 nucleotides line up with TRBD1. V dropped 3 bases and J dropped 3; count of bases not matched to a gene: 11. The CDR3 spans 17 residues. From germline, CDR1 is SGHRS and CDR2 YFSETQ. The CDR3 sequence is CASSWIPGQGFTDTQYF. Here the CDR3 DNA reads TGCGCCAGCAGCTGGATCCCGGGACAGGGCTTTACAGATACGCAGTATTTT.

This clone was counted only a few times. The genes are TRBV14 and TRBJ2-2; D remains unclear. The CDR3 covers 14 residues. V was shortened by 1 base and J by 6 bases, with 9 bases between the two germline ends. Looked up from germline, CDR1 is SGHDN and CDR2 is FVKESK. CDR3 loop: CASSQVQAAGELFF. CDR3 nucleotides: TGTGCCAGCAGCCAAGTGCAGGCTGCCGGGGAGCTGTTTTTT.

This clone has a handful of counts. The chain combines TRBV29-1 with TRBJ1-1; D is possibly TRBD1 (5 bases). The CDR3 is 12 amino acids. Looked up from germline, CDR1 is SQVTM and CDR2 is ANQGSEA. The ends were cut back, 7 bases at V and 6 bases at J, with 15 bases in the middle. CDR3 sequence: CSAMAGSPEAFF. DNA for the CDR3: TGCAGCGCCATGGCAGGGAGTCCTGAAGCTTTCTTT.

This rearrangement joins TRBV2 to TRBJ1-2, with 11 bases fitting TRBD1. The CDR3 consists of 12 residues. With 4 bases clipped from V and 8 bases from J, the junction kept 0 bases outside the gene matches. Germline V CDR1 and CDR2: SNHLY, FYNNEI. The CDR3 sequence is CASSGTGGGYTF. The CDR3 bases are TGTGCCAGCAGTGGGACAGGGGGCGGCTACACCTTC.

The V gene is TRBV4-1, the J gene TRBJ2-1; TRBD1 agrees at 7 bases. J was trimmed by 2 bases and V by 0 bases; bases with no gene match: 4. Germline values: CDR1 MGHRA, CDR2 YSYEKL. This CDR3 is built from 16 residues. CDR3 nucleotides: TGCGCCAGCAGCCAAGATGACAGGGACACCTACAATGAGCAGTTCTTC. Protein: CASSQDDRDTYNEQFF.

The chain recombines TRBV29-1 with TRBJ2-1; 9 bases agree with TRBD1. V dropped 6 bases and J dropped 5; count of bases not matched to a gene: 5. Germline CDR1 reads SQVTM; CDR2 reads ANQGSEA. This CDR3 has 13 residues. CDR3 sequence (DNA): TGCAGCGTGGGGACAGGGTGGAACAATGAGCAGTTCTTC. Residues: CSVGTGWNNEQFF.

This chain joins TRBV13 and TRBJ2-5; D remains unclear. Germline V lookup: CDR1 PRHDT, CDR2 FYEKMQ (reference sequence). This CDR3 region has 12 residues. Between the trimmed V and J ends, which lost 0 bases and 4 bases, there was a span of 3 bases. The CDR3 sequence is CASSLGVETQYF. The CDR3 coding sequence is TGTGCCAGCAGCTTAGGCGTAGAGACCCAGTACTTC.

This chain connects TRBV15 to TRBJ2-3; 10 bases map to TRBD1. The CDR3 extends over 15 amino acids. With V trimmed by 5 bases and J by 5 bases, 7 bases remained unmatched. The germline V gene encodes CDR1 LNHNV and CDR2 YYDKDF (reference sequence). CDR3 in amino acids: CATSPDRGFGDTQYF. CDR3 nucleotide sequence: TGTGCCACCAGCCCGGACAGGGGGTTTGGAGATACGCAGTATTTT. Looking up the rest from reference TRBV15 and TRBJ2-3 gives the full variable domain: DAMVIQNPRYQVTQFGKPVTLSCSQTLNHNVMYWYQQKSSQAPKLLFHYYDKDFNNEADTPDNFQSRRPNTSFCFLDIRSPGLGDTAMYLCATSPDRGFGDTQYFGPGTRLTVL.

The V gene is TRBV7-2, the J gene TRBJ1-2; 8 nucleotides align to TRBD1. V was pared by 4 bases and J by 4 bases, with 5 bases of the junction left unmatched. The V gene's germline CDR1 is SGHTA and CDR2 FQGNSA. This CDR3 is 14 amino acids long. CDR3 sequence: CASSSQTGGYGYTF. CDR3 bases: TGTGCCAGCAGCTCCCAAACAGGGGGCTATGGCTACACCTTC.

This clone was seen only a few times. The chain couples TRBV28 to TRBJ1-1; 9 bases map to TRBD1. From germline, CDR1 is MDHEN and CDR2 SYDVKM. This CDR3 has 17 amino acids. Trimming cost V 3 bases and J 7 bases; bases outside gene matches: 15. The CDR3: CASSFMRQGVILFEAFF. Here the CDR3 DNA reads TGTGCCAGCAGTTTCATGCGACAGGGGGTGATCTTATTTGAAGCTTTCTTT. Based on the CDR3 plus reference TRBV28 and TRBJ1-1, the full variable domain is DVKVTQSSRYLVKRTGEKVFLECVQDMDHENMFWYRQDPGLGLRLIYFSYDVKMKEKGDIPEGYSVSREKKERFSLILESASTNQTSMYLCASSFMRQGVILFEAFFGQGTRLTVV.

This clone was seen once. The rearrangement links TRBV28 to TRBJ2-7; D is possibly TRBD1 or TRBD2 (5 bases each). V was shortened by 6 bases and J by 3 bases, with 18 bases between the two germline ends. This CDR3 has 15 residues. Germline V gene lookup returns CDR1 MDHEN and CDR2 SYDVKM. CDR3 nucleotides: TGTGCCAGCAGGGCGAGGGACGGAGCCCTCTACGAGCAGTACTTC. Residues: CASRARDGALYEQYF. Combining the CDR3 with reference TRBV28 and TRBJ2-7 gives the whole variable domain DVKVTQSSRYLVKRTGEKVFLECVQDMDHENMFWYRQDPGLGLRLIYFSYDVKMKEKGDIPEGYSVSREKKERFSLILESASTNQTSMYLCASRARDGALYEQYFGPGTRLTVT.

This clone was found a few times. This chain links TRBV5-1 with TRBJ1-2; 7 nucleotides line up with TRBD1. V trimming: 4 bases; J trimming: 5 bases; junction bases outside the gene matches: 8. Germline V gene sequence: CDR1 SGHRS, CDR2 YFSETQ. This CDR3 comprises 14 residues. CDR3 sequence: CASSGRDSDYGYTF. CDR3 coding DNA: TGCGCCAGCAGCGGAAGGGACAGCGATTATGGCTACACCTTC.

This clone was detected a few times. The CDR3 is CASSPQGSGNTIYF. The DNA of the CDR3 is TGTGCCAGCTCACCACAGGGGTCTGGAAACACCATATATTTT. The V and J genes are TRBV18 and TRBJ1-3; TRBD1 is a possible D gene (5 bases). Germline CDR1 KGHSH, CDR2 LQKENI. CDR3 size: 14 residues. The ends were cut back, 1 base at V and 1 base at J, with 5 bases in the middle.